These T cell receptor beta chains were read from a single sample in a study of shared clonotypes between healthy human individuals. The method was immunoSEQ multiplex PCR; TCRdb's version includes in-frame clones alone and lacks a portion of them. The profile shows 550,000 to 750,000 clones, nearly 97% of them singletons. The sequencing input was naive CD8+ T cells sorted from blood. The receptors here all came from a woman aged 25 to 39 in good health. Each CDR3 is given with its conserved first and last residue. D genes are given only for firm matches. Clone size is stated in some rows and not others, as once, few, many or a class when expanded.

TRBD2	-	TRBJ2-1	TRBV18	TGTGCCAGCTCAGGGACTAGCGGAAATGAGCAGTTCTTC	CASSGTSGNEQFF
-	-	TRBJ1-2	TRBV6-6	TGTGCCAGCAGTAGTGCGGGTGGCTACACCTTC	CASSSAGGYTF
TRBD1	once	TRBJ2-4	TRBV2	TGTGCCAGCAGGCATACACAGGGGGCGCCAAAAAACATTCAGTACTTC	CASRHTQGAPKNIQYF
TRBD1	-	TRBJ2-1	TRBV6-6	TGTGCCAGCAGTTCATTCCCGGGACAGGTTGACAATGAGCAGTTCTTC	CASSSFPGQVDNEQFF
-	-	TRBJ2-7	TRBV19	TGTGCCAGTAGTATTTCATTTGTCTCCGAGCAGTACTTC	CASSISFVSEQYF
-	-	TRBJ2-2	TRBV7-9	TGTGCCAGCAGCCGAGACACAAACACCGGGGAGCTGTTTTTT	CASSRDTNTGELFF
-	-	TRBJ2-3	TRBV13	TGTGCCAGCAGCTTCGGGGCTCCGACGCAGTATTTT	CASSFGAPTQYF
-	-	TRBJ1-2	TRBV5-6	TGTGCCAGCAGCTCCGATCAATTCCGGGACATAAATGGCTACACCTTC	CASSSDQFRDINGYTF
-	-	TRBJ2-2	TRBV7-8	TGTGCCAGCAGCTTAGCGGTCTCCGGGACCGGGGAGCTGTTTTTT	CASSLAVSGTGELFF
TRBD2	-	TRBJ2-4	TRBV11-2	TGTGCCAGCAGCCCGATAGTAGCGGGAGGGCCCGTAAACATTCAGTACTTC	CASSPIVAGGPVNIQYF
TRBD2	-	TRBJ2-3	TRBV4-2	TGTGCCAGCAGCCCACGGGGGGTCGGAGACACAGATACGCAGTATTTT	CASSPRGVGDTDTQYF
TRBD2	once	TRBJ2-7	TRBV30	TGTGCCTGGAGGCCTAGCGGGAGATCCTACGAGCAGTACTTC	CAWRPSGRSYEQYF
TRBD1	-	TRBJ2-1	TRBV5-6	TGTGCCAGCAGCCCGGGGACAGGTCAAAGTGGCAATGAGCAGTTCTTC	CASSPGTGQSGNEQFF
-	-	TRBJ2-3	TRBV27	TGTGCCAGCAGACTACTAGTCACCACAGATACGCAGTATTTT	CASRLLVTTDTQYF
-	-	TRBJ2-7	TRBV4-2	TGTGCCAGCAGCGACTCAACCTACGAGCAGTACTTC	CASSDSTYEQYF
-	-	TRBJ1-1	TRBV19	TGTGCCAGTATCCCGGACAGTATTTATGGTGAAGCTTTCTTT	CASIPDSIYGEAFF
-	-	TRBJ2-7	TRBV6-1	TGTGCCAGCAGTGAAGACAGGGAGGCCTTCTACGAGCAGTACTTC	CASSEDREAFYEQYF
TRBD2	-	TRBJ2-1	TRBV27	TGTGCCAGCAGTTTTATTCTTGCGGGAGGTCACCATGAGCAGTTCTTC	CASSFILAGGHHEQFF
-	-	TRBJ1-5	TRBV2	TGTGCCAGCAGTGATTTCCAGGGAAATCAGCCCCAGCATTTT	CASSDFQGNQPQHF
-	-	TRBJ2-1	TRBV28	TGTGCCAGCAGTTCTGATTCTCAAGAGCAGTTCTTC	CASSSDSQEQFF